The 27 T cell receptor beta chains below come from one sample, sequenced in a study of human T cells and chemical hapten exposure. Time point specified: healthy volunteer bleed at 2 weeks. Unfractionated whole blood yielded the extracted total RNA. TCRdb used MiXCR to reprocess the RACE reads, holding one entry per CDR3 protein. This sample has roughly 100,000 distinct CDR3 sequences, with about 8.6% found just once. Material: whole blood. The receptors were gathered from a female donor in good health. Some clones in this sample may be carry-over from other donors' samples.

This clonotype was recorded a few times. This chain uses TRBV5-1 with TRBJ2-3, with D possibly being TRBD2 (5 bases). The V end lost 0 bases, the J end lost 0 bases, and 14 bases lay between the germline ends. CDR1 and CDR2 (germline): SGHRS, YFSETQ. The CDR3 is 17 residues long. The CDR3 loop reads CASSLEPGGSSTDTQYF. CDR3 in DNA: TGCGCCAGCAGCTTGGAACCCGGAGGCTCTAGCACAGATACGCAGTATTTT.

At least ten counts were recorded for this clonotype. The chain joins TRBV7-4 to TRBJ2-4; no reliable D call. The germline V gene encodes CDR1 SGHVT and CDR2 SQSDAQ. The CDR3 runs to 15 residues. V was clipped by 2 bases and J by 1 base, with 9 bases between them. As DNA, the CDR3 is TGTGCCAGCAGCTTACTTCGTGAGGCCAAAAACATTCAGTACTTC. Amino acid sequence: CASSLLREAKNIQYF.

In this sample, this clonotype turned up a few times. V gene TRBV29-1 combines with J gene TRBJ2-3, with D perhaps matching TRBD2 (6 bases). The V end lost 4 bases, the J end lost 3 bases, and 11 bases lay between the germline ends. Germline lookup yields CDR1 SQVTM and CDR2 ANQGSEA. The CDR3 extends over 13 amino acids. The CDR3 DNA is TGCAGCGTTGCGGGAGAGCTTACAGATACGCAGTATTTT. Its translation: CSVAGELTDTQYF.

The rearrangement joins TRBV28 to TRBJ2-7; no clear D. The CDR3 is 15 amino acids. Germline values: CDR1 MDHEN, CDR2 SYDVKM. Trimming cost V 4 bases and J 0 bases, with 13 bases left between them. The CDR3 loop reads CASSSGDMSSYEQYF. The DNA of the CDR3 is TGTGCCAGCAGTTCTGGTGACATGAGCTCCTACGAGCAGTACTTC. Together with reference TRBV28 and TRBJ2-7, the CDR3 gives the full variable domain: DVKVTQSSRYLVKRTGEKVFLECVQDMDHENMFWYRQDPGLGLRLIYFSYDVKMKEKGDIPEGYSVSREKKERFSLILESASTNQTSMYLCASSSGDMSSYEQYFGPGTRLTVT.

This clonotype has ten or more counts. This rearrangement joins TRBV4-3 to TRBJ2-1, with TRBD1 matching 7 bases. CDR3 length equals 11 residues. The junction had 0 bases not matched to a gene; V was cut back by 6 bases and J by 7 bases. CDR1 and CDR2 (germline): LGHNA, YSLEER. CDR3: CASRQGNEQFF. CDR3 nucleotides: TGCGCCAGCAGACAGGGGAATGAGCAGTTCTTC.

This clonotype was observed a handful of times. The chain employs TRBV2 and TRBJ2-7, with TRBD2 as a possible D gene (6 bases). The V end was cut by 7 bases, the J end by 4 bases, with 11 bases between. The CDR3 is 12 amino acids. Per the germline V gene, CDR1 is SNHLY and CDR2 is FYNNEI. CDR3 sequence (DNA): TGTGCCAGCAAAGGTGGAGGGTACGAGCAGTACTTC. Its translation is CASKGGGYEQYF.

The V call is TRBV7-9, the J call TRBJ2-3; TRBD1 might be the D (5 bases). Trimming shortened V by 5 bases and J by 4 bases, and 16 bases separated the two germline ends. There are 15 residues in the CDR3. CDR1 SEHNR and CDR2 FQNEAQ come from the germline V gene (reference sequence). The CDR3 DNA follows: TGTGCCAGCAGCCTTACACCCAGGGCGGCAGATACGCAGTATTTT. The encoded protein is CASSLTPRAADTQYF.

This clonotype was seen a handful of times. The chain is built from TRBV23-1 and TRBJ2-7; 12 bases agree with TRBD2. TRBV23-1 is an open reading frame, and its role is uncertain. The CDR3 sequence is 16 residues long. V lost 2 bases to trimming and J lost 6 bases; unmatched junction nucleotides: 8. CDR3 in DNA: TGCGCCAGCAGTCAACCGACTAGCGGGAGTACAAGCGAGCAGTACTTC. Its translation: CASSQPTSGSTSEQYF.

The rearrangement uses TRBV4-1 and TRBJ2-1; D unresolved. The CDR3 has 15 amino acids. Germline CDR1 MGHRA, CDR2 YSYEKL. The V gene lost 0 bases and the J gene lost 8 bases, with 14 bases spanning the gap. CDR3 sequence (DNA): TGCGCCAGCAGCCAAGATCAAGCACATCGGGATGAGCAGTTCTTC. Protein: CASSQDQAHRDEQFF.

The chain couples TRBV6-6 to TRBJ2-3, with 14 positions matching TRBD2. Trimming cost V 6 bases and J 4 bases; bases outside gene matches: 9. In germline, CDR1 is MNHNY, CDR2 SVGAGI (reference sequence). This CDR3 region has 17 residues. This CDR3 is CASSAGTSGSRADTQYF. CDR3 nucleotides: TGTGCCAGCAGCGCCGGGACTAGCGGGAGTCGGGCAGATACGCAGTATTTT.

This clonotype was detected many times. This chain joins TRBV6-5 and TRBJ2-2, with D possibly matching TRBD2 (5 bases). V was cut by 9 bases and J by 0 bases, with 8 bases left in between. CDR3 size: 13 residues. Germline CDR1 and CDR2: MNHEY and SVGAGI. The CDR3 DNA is TGTGCCAGTACCGGGGCGAACACCGGGGAGCTGTTTTTT. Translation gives CASTGANTGELFF.

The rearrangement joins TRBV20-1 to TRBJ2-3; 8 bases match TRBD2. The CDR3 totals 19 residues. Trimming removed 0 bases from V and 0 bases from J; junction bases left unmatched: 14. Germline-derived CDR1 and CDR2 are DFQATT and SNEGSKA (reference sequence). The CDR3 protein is CSARDLGSSGFPSTDTQYF. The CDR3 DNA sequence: TGCAGTGCTAGAGATCTCGGGTCTAGCGGGTTTCCTAGCACAGATACGCAGTATTTT.

Written as DNA, the CDR3 is TGTGCCAGTAGCAAACTAGGGGTGGTTCAGCGGGATACGCAGTATTTT. This codes for CASSKLGVVQRDTQYF. The V call is TRBV19, the J call TRBJ2-3, with D tentatively TRBD1 or TRBD2 (5 bases each). Germline CDR1 and CDR2: LNHDA and SQIVND (reference sequence). The CDR3 has 16 residues. Trimming took off 6 bases at V and 6 bases at J, with 22 bases between the two ends.

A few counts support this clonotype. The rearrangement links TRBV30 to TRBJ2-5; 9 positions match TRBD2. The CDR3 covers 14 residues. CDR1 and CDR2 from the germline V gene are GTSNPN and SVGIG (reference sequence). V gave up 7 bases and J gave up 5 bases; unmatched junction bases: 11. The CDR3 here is CAFAGGPFRETQYF. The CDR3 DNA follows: TGTGCCTTTGCGGGAGGGCCGTTCAGGGAGACCCAGTACTTC.

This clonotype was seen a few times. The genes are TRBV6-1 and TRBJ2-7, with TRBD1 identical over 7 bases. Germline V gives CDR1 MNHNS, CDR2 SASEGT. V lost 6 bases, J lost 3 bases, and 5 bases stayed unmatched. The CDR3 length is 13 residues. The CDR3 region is CASSDRVVYEQYF. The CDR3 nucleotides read TGTGCCAGCAGCGACAGGGTCGTCTACGAGCAGTACTTC.

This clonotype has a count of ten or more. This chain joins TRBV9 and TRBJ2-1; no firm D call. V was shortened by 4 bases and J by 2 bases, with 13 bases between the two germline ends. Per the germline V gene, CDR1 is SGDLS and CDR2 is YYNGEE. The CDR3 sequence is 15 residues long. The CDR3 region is CASSPYRSPYNEQFF. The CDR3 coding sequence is TGTGCCAGCAGCCCATATAGAAGCCCCTACAATGAGCAGTTCTTC.

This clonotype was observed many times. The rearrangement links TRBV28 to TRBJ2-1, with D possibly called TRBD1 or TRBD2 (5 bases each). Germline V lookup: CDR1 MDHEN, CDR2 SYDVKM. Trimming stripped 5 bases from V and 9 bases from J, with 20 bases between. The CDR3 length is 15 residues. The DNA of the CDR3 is TGTGCCAGCAGTCTCCTTGTAGAGGGGCTGGGTGAGCAGTTCTTC. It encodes CASSLLVEGLGEQFF.

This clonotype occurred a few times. CDR3 in amino acids: CASSLTGTGSTEAFF. The DNA of the CDR3 is TGTGCCAGCAGCTTAACAGGGACAGGGAGCACTGAAGCTTTCTTT. The V call is TRBV11-2, the J call TRBJ1-1, with TRBD1 matching 9 bases. The CDR3 runs to 15 residues. CDR1 and CDR2 from the germline V gene are SGHAT and FQNNGV. V lost 2 bases, J lost 4 bases, and 5 bases stayed unmatched.

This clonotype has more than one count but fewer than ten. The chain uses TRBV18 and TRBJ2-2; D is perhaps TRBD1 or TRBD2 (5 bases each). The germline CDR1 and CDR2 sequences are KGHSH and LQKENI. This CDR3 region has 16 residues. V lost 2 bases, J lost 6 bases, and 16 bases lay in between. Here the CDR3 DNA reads TGTGCCAGCTCACCAAACTGGGGCGGAGGAGCCGGGGAGCTGTTTTTT. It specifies CASSPNWGGGAGELFF.

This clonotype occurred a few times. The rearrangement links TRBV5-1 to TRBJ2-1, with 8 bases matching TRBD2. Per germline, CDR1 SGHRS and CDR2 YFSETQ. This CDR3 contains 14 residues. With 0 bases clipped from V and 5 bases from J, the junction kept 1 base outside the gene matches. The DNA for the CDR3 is TGCGCCAGCAGCTTGGCAGCGGGAGACAATGAGCAGTTCTTC. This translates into CASSLAAGDNEQFF.

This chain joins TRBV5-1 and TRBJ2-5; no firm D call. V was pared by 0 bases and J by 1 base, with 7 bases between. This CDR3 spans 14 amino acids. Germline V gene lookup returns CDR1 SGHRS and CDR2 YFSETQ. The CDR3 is CASSLAGGQETQYF. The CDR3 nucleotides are TGCGCCAGCAGCTTGGCCGGCGGCCAAGAGACCCAGTACTTC.

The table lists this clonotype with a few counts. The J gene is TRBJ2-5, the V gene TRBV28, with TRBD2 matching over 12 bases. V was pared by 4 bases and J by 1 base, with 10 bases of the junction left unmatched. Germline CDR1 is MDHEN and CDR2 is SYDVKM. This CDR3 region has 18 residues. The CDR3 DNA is TGTGCCAGCAGTTGGGATCCTTCTAGCGGGAGGGGCCAAGAGACCCAGTACTTC. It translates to CASSWDPSSGRGQETQYF.

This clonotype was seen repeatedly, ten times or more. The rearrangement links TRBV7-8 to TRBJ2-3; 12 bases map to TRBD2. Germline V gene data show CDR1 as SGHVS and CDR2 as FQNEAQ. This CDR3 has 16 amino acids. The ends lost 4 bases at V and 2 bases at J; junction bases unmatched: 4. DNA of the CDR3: TGTGCCAGCAGCTCCCTAGCGGGAGGGCCCACAGATACGCAGTATTTT. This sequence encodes CASSSLAGGPTDTQYF. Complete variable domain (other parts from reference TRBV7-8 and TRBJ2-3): GAGVSQSPRYKVAKRGQDVALRCDPISGHVSLFWYQQALGQGPEFLTYFQNEAQLDKSGLPSDRFFAERPEGSVSTLKIQRTQQEDSAVYLCASSSLAGGPTDTQYFGPGTRLTVL.

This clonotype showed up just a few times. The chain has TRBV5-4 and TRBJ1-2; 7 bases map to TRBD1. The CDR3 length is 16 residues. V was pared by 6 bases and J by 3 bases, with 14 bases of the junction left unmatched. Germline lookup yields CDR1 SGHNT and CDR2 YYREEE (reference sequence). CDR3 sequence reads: CASIGDSRHPYYGYTF. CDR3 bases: TGTGCCAGCATCGGGGACAGCCGACATCCCTACTATGGCTACACCTTC.

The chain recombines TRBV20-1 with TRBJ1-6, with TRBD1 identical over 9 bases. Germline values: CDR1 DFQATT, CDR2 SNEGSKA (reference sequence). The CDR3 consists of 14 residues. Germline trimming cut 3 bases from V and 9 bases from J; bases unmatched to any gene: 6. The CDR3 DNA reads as TGCAGTGCTAGTACCGGGACAGGGATTTCACCCCTCCACTTT. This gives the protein CSASTGTGISPLHF.

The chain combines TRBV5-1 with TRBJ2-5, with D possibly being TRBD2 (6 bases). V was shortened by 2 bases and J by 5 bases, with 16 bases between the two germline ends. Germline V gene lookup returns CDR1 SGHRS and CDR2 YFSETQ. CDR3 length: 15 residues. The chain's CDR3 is CASSFGTSSGETQYF. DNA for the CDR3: TGCGCCAGCAGCTTCGGGACTTCCTCCGGTGAGACCCAGTACTTC. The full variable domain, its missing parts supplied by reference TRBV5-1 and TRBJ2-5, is KAGVTQTPRYLIKTRGQQVTLSCSPISGHRSVSWYQQTPGQGLQFLFEYFSETQRNKGNFPGRFSGRQFSNSRSEMNVSTLELGDSALYLCASSFGTSSGETQYFGPGTRLLVL.

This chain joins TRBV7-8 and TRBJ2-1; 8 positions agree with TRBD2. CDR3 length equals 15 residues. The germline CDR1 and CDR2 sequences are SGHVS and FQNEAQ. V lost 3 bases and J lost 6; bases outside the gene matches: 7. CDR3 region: CASSFESGSRNEQFF. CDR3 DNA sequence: TGTGCCAGCAGCTTCGAGAGCGGGAGTCGCAATGAGCAGTTCTTC.